This T cell receptor beta chain was sequenced in a study of response to subunit inactivated influenza vaccine. A note on this clonotype: Its antigen is still unknown.

The CDR3 spans 15 residues. Germline CDR1 MGHRA, CDR2 YSYEKL. Trimming cost V 4 bases and J 4 bases; bases outside gene matches: 6. TCRdb called the RT-PCR reads again in MiXCR, with one record for every CDR3 protein. This table holds roughly 570,000 distinct CDR3 sequences, around 15% found once. General study points: Each seasonal influenza vaccination recruits few new T cells, the authors suggested.

This sequence was found in a man aged 50-59 years who received an inactivated influenza vaccine. Source: PBMCs from blood, taken 11 to 12 days after vaccination. This chain uses TRBV4-1 with TRBJ1-2, with 10 bases identical to TRBD1. The CDR3 sequence is CASSRQGASGYGYTF. The CDR3 bases are TGCGCCAGCAGCCGACAGGGGGCTTCTGGCTATGGCTACACCTTC.